The 23 T cell receptor beta chains presented below share a single source sample, sequenced in a study of shared clonotypes between healthy human individuals. Data came from immunoSEQ multiplex PCR; TCRdb stores just in-frame clones and leaves some out. There are a few million clones in the sample; approximately 90% occur only once, and over 0.12% lies in the top ten. The sequencing input was naive CD4+ T cells sorted from blood. Subset given: CD45RA+ positively selected. The receptors were gathered from a man between 18 and 35 years old in good health.

This clone has only one observation. The chain couples TRBV5-1 to TRBJ1-5; D is unresolved. Germline CDR1 reads SGHRS; CDR2 reads YFSETQ. Trimming pared 4 bases from V and 1 base from J, leaving 9 bases between. The CDR3 spans 14 residues. For the CDR3, the DNA is TGCGCCAGCAGCGAGGGAGTAAGCAATCAGCCCCAGCATTTT. Translated: CASSEGVSNQPQHF.

This rearrangement joins TRBV4-1 to TRBJ2-5, with 9 bases lining up with TRBD2. The CDR3 covers 14 residues. V dropped 0 bases and J dropped 9; count of bases not matched to a gene: 5. From germline, CDR1 is MGHRA and CDR2 YSYEKL. Here the CDR3 DNA reads TGCGCCAGCAGCCAAGAGGGTAGCGGGGGTTCCCAGTACTTC. This gives the protein CASSQEGSGGSQYF.

The chain joins TRBV10-3 to TRBJ1-1; D call uncertain. Germline loops: CDR1 ENHRY, CDR2 SYGVKD. Trimming took off 5 bases at V and 2 bases at J, with 12 bases between the two ends. The length of the CDR3 is 14 residues. The CDR3 DNA follows: TGTGCCATCAGTAGGGCGGGTTTAAACACTGAAGCTTTCTTT. Residues: CAISRAGLNTEAFF.

In regard to this clone: At the DNA level, this CDR3 is encoded by other sequences in the same sample as well. The V and J genes are TRBV2 and TRBJ2-5; 7 bases are a match to TRBD1. This CDR3 has 13 residues. The V gene's germline CDR1 is SNHLY and CDR2 FYNNEI. V was pared by 8 bases and J by 1 base, with 4 bases of the junction left unmatched. CDR3 bases: TGTGCCAGCTCGAGGGACAGCCAAGAGACCCAGTACTTC. It specifies CASSRDSQETQYF.

The chain is built from TRBV5-1 and TRBJ2-1; 7 bases fit TRBD2. With 4 bases clipped from V and 8 bases from J, the junction kept 12 bases outside the gene matches. The germline gives CDR1 SGHRS, CDR2 YFSETQ. CDR3 length: 15 residues. This chain's CDR3 is CASSPGGTSGHEQFF. The CDR3 nucleotides read TGCGCCAGCAGCCCGGGAGGCACTAGTGGCCATGAGCAGTTCTTC.

The V and J genes are TRBV5-1 and TRBJ2-7; D might be TRBD2 (6 bases). This CDR3 is built from 15 residues. Looked up from germline, CDR1 is SGHRS and CDR2 is YFSETQ. V was cut by 0 bases and J by 3 bases, with 13 bases left in between. The CDR3 loop reads CASSLVGGPRYEQYF. As DNA, the CDR3 is TGCGCCAGCAGCTTGGTCGGAGGGCCCCGCTACGAGCAGTACTTC.

The rearrangement uses TRBV20-1 and TRBJ1-2; weak D call: TRBD1 (6 bases). Germline CDR1 is DFQATT and CDR2 is SNEGSKA (reference sequence). V lost 8 bases and J lost 4, with 11 bases in between. The length of the CDR3 is 11 residues. For the CDR3, the DNA is TGCAGTACTACAGGGATCTATGGCTACACCTTC. Its translation: CSTTGIYGYTF.

The gene calls are TRBV5-1 and TRBJ2-7; D might be TRBD1 or TRBD2, each matching 5 bases. CDR3 length: 15 amino acids. V was cut by 0 bases and J by 6 bases, with 16 bases left in between. Germline values: CDR1 SGHRS, CDR2 YFSETQ. The CDR3 region is CASSLGGPRSGEQYF. The CDR3 DNA reads TGCGCCAGCAGCTTGGGGGGCCCGAGAAGCGGCGAGCAGTACTTC.

In regard to this clone: This CDR3 is also generated by other DNA sequences in the sample. The V and J genes are TRBV5-1 and TRBJ2-3; 7 bases are shared with TRBD1. The germline V gene has CDR1 SGHRS and CDR2 YFSETQ. The CDR3 extends over 14 amino acids. V shed 4 bases, J shed 2 bases, and the junction held 4 bases outside the gene matches. The CDR3 sequence is CASSATGVTDTQYF. CDR3 DNA: TGCGCCAGCAGCGCCACAGGGGTCACAGATACGCAGTATTTT.

This chain connects TRBV30 to TRBJ1-2; D gene unclear. Germline V gene lookup returns CDR1 GTSNPN and CDR2 SVGIG (reference sequence). The CDR3 length is 14 residues. V was pared by 2 bases and J by 4 bases, with 14 bases between. As DNA, the CDR3 is TGTGCCTGGAGTCTCGCCCCGACGGTCTATGGCTACACCTTC. Its protein product is CAWSLAPTVYGYTF.

The rearrangement links TRBV29-1 to TRBJ1-2; D possibly corresponds to TRBD1 (6 bases). Germline CDR1 reads SQVTM; CDR2 reads ANQGSEA. CDR3 size: 13 residues. Between the trimmed V and J ends, which lost 6 bases and 4 bases, there was a span of 15 bases. This CDR3 is CSVRQAGSYGYTF. The DNA for the CDR3 is TGCAGCGTGAGACAGGCCGGGTCCTATGGCTACACCTTC.

The genes are TRBV19 and TRBJ2-5; 11 bases agree with TRBD2. V shed 5 bases, J shed 2 bases, and the junction held 7 bases outside the gene matches. CDR1 is LNHDA and CDR2 is SQIVND in the germline V gene (reference sequence). The CDR3 loop spans 16 amino acids. CDR3 protein: CASSLTSGGGQETQYF. The CDR3 coding sequence is TGTGCCAGTAGTCTCACTAGCGGGGGAGGACAAGAGACCCAGTACTTC. The whole variable domain, filled in from reference TRBV19 and TRBJ2-5, reads DGGITQSPKYLFRKEGQNVTLSCEQNLNHDAMYWYRQDPGQGLRLIYYSQIVNDFQKGDIAEGYSVSREKKESFPLTVTSAQKNPTAFYLCASSLTSGGGQETQYFGPGTRLLVL.

Comments on this clone: The sample contains more than one DNA sequence encoding this CDR3. The rearrangement links TRBV5-4 to TRBJ2-5, with D possibly being TRBD1 (5 bases). The CDR3 spans 14 residues. Germline assignment: CDR1 SGHNT and CDR2 YYREEE (reference sequence). V shed 0 bases and J shed 5 bases, with 11 bases lying between them. CDR3 amino acids: CASSLEGPGETQYF. The CDR3 region has the DNA TGTGCCAGCAGCTTGGAGGGCCCAGGGGAGACCCAGTACTTC.

The chain uses TRBV4-1 and TRBJ1-1, with D hard to call. Germline assignment: CDR1 MGHRA and CDR2 YSYEKL. V lost 4 bases and J lost 6, with 18 bases in between. The length of the CDR3 is 15 residues. The CDR3 protein is CASSPYTSLGAEAFF. The CDR3 DNA sequence: TGCGCCAGCAGCCCTTATACGAGCCTTGGAGCTGAAGCTTTCTTT.

In DNA form, the CDR3 reads TGTGCCAGTAGTAGAACAGGGTTCAATGAGCAGTACTTC. It specifies CASSRTGFNEQYF. This chain links TRBV19 with TRBJ2-7, with D possibly being TRBD1 (6 bases). V lost 4 bases and J 7 bases, leaving 14 bases between the germline ends. CDR1 and CDR2 from the germline V gene are LNHDA and SQIVND (reference sequence). The CDR3 extends over 13 amino acids.

The V call is TRBV5-3, the J call TRBJ2-7; D gene ambiguous. TRBV5-3 is an open reading frame whose function is uncertain. V shed 1 base and J shed 2 bases, with 16 bases lying between them. The CDR3 loop spans 16 amino acids. CDR3 DNA sequence: TGTGCCAGAAGCTTGACACCGGAGCTCCTACCCTACGAGCAGTACTTC. It is translated as CARSLTPELLPYEQYF.

V is TRBV5-1 and J is TRBJ1-1; TRBD1 matches at 9 bases. This CDR3 contains 14 residues. With 4 bases clipped from V and 6 bases from J, the junction kept 7 bases outside the gene matches. Per germline, CDR1 SGHRS and CDR2 YFSETQ. Here the CDR3 reads CASSLGTGFAEAFF. Written as DNA, the CDR3 is TGCGCCAGCAGCCTTGGGACAGGGTTTGCTGAAGCTTTCTTT.

The V and J genes are TRBV30 and TRBJ2-7; D ambiguous. V was shortened by 3 bases and J by 3 bases, with 6 bases between the two germline ends. This CDR3 contains 11 residues. The V gene's germline CDR1 is GTSNPN and CDR2 SVGIG (reference sequence). The CDR3 bases are TGTGCCTGGAGGCGCGACTACGAGCAGTACTTC. This translates into CAWRRDYEQYF.

V is TRBV5-1 and J is TRBJ2-1; 11 positions agree with TRBD1. Germline CDR1 and CDR2: SGHRS and YFSETQ. CDR3 length: 17 amino acids. The J segment lost 6 bases and the V segment lost 5 bases, leaving 13 bases of the junction unmatched. The CDR3 is CASSFLTGTGGSNEQFF. CDR3 coding DNA: TGCGCCAGCAGTTTTCTAACCGGGACAGGGGGATCCAATGAGCAGTTCTTC.

This sequence joins TRBV12-2 and TRBJ1-2. TRBV12-2 is a recognized pseudogene. The CDR3 consists of 16 residues. The DNA for the CDR3 is TGTGCAAGTCGCTTGCCTATGGGGGGCGACGGCTATGGCTACACCTTC. It yields the protein CASRLPMGGDGYGYTF.

This clone showed up just once. Other DNA sequences of this sample code for an identical CDR3. The chain recombines TRBV7-2 with TRBJ2-7; TRBD2 agrees at 9 bases. Germline V lookup: CDR1 SGHTA, CDR2 FQGNSA. V shed 6 bases, J shed 2 bases, and the junction held 5 bases outside the gene matches. There are 14 residues in the CDR3. This CDR3 reads CASSLSGGPYEQYF. CDR3 sequence (DNA): TGTGCCAGCAGTCTTAGCGGGGGTCCCTACGAGCAGTACTTC.

The chain links TRBV19 to TRBJ2-3; possibly TRBD2 for D (7 bases). V lost 7 bases to trimming and J lost 0 bases, with 20 bases between them. CDR3 size: 17 residues. Per germline, CDR1 LNHDA and CDR2 SQIVND (reference sequence). In DNA form, the CDR3 reads TGTGCCAGTAAGGGGGGGACGGTCACGGCTAGCACAGATACGCAGTATTTT. This codes for CASKGGTVTASTDTQYF.

The CDR3 DNA sequence: TGTGCCAGTAACTACGCCAGGACAGGGTACAATGAGCAGTTCTTC. Protein sequence: CASNYARTGYNEQFF. The gene calls are TRBV19 and TRBJ2-1, with 8 bases fitting TRBD1. V was pared by 7 bases and J by 4 bases, with 9 bases of the junction left unmatched. Germline CDR1 is LNHDA and CDR2 is SQIVND (reference sequence). CDR3 length: 15 amino acids.